Below, 14 T cell receptor beta chains from the same sample are listed, as sequenced in a study of regulatory T cells in long-lasting Graves disease. Investigators prepared the TCR beta libraries by applying iRepertoire HTBI primers and Arm-PCR of CDR3 regions. One entry per CDR3 protein results from TCRdb running MiXCR on the multiplex PCR reads. The profile shows about 420,000 distinct CDR3 sequences, about 15% of them singletons. Time point: newly diagnosed GD, antithyroid drugs for less than 3 months. Extracted PBMC RNA gave rise to the TCR library. The same data also went into a second study, on T cells in Graves' hyperthyroidism and ophthalmopathy.

Here the sequenced sample was peripheral blood mononuclear cells (PBMCs), taken at new diagnosis, from a patient treated with antithyroid drugs. Receptors were obtained from a woman aged 18-35 years with Graves disease.

This clonotype occurred many times. This chain connects TRBV3-1 to TRBJ2-7, with 9 nucleotides matching TRBD1. The CDR3 sequence is 16 residues long. Germline CDR1 is LGHDT and CDR2 is YNNKEL (reference sequence). V gave up 5 bases and J gave up 1 base; unmatched junction bases: 9. The CDR3 DNA reads TGTGCCAGCAGCATAACATGGACAGGGGAATCCTACGAGCAGTACTTC. This translates into CASSITWTGESYEQYF.

This clonotype came up many times. The chain combines TRBV9 with TRBJ1-2; D gene unclear. Germline V gene data show CDR1 as SGDLS and CDR2 as YYNGEE. This CDR3 is built from 15 residues. The V end lost 0 bases, the J end lost 8 bases, and 17 bases lay between the germline ends. CDR3 coding DNA: TGTGCCAGCAGCGTAGGGAATATCCCCTCGCGGGGCTACACCTTC. Its protein product is CASSVGNIPSRGYTF.

The V and J genes are TRBV6-2 or TRBV6-3 and TRBJ2-7, with TRBD1 as a possible D gene (5 bases). There are 13 residues in the CDR3. Trimming left V 8 bases short and J 3 bases short, with 14 bases between. The germline CDR1 and CDR2 sequences are MNHEY and SVGEGT. CDR3: CASCDSKFYEQYF. The CDR3 DNA reads as TGTGCCAGCTGTGACAGTAAATTCTACGAGCAGTACTTC.

This clonotype was counted ten times or more. The V call is TRBV7-2, the J call TRBJ2-3; 14 bases map to TRBD2. The CDR3 covers 17 residues. CDR1 and CDR2 from the germline V gene are SGHTA and FQGNSA. V shed 5 bases and J 3 bases; nucleotides not matched to a gene: 7. For the CDR3, the DNA is TGTGCCAGCAGCAAGAAGGGACTAGCGGGAGTTACAGATACGCAGTATTTT. Translated: CASSKKGLAGVTDTQYF.

This clonotype has at least ten counts. J is TRBJ2-3 and V is TRBV11-2; 13 positions match TRBD2. CDR1 and CDR2 from the germline V gene are SGHAT and FQNNGV. This CDR3 spans 24 amino acids. Germline trimming cut 0 bases from V and 1 base from J; bases unmatched to any gene: 22. CDR3 bases: TGTGCCAGCAGCTTAGATCGCGGCACCCCCTCGGGACTAGCGGGACCCAGGGGCACAGATACGCAGTATTTT. Translation gives CASSLDRGTPSGLAGPRGTDTQYF.

This clonotype was seen a handful of times. This rearrangement joins TRBV11-2 to TRBJ2-4; 7 bases fit TRBD2. The germline V gene encodes CDR1 SGHAT and CDR2 FQNNGV. V was pared by 4 bases and J by 7 bases, with 7 bases of the junction left unmatched. The CDR3 consists of 14 residues. The CDR3 here is CASSSWEGLNIQYF. CDR3 nucleotide sequence: TGTGCCAGCAGCTCCTGGGAGGGGCTGAACATTCAGTACTTC.

This clonotype came up a few times. CDR3 sequence reads: CASSLIFGRQETQYF. DNA for the CDR3: TGTGCCAGCAGCTTAATCTTCGGCAGACAAGAGACCCAGTACTTC. The V gene is TRBV7-3, the J gene TRBJ2-5; the D is unclear. With 1 base removed from V and 2 bases from J, the gap between germline ends came to 11 bases. Germline V gene lookup returns CDR1 SGHTA and CDR2 FQGTGA. This CDR3 region has 15 residues.

This clonotype was seen more than once but under ten times. The CDR3 region has the DNA TGCAGTGCTAGGGACAGGGACACCAATCAGCCCCAGCATTTT. Protein sequence: CSARDRDTNQPQHF. The chain couples TRBV20-1 to TRBJ1-5, with 8 positions matching TRBD1. Germline lookup yields CDR1 DFQATT and CDR2 SNEGSKA (reference sequence). The CDR3 extends over 14 amino acids. V dropped 3 bases and J dropped 3; count of bases not matched to a gene: 4.

The chain joins TRBV5-1 to TRBJ2-3; 11 nucleotides agree with TRBD2. CDR3 length: 16 residues. Germline CDR1 is SGHRS and CDR2 is YFSETQ. The V and J ends lost 4 bases and 10 bases, in that order; junction bases with no gene match: 14. The CDR3 DNA follows: TGCGCCAGCAGCCGGGATATAGCGGGAGGGCTGGGAGCGCAGTATTTT. As protein: CASSRDIAGGLGAQYF. The full variable domain, rest sourced from reference TRBV5-1 and TRBJ2-3, is KAGVTQTPRYLIKTRGQQVTLSCSPISGHRSVSWYQQTPGQGLQFLFEYFSETQRNKGNFPGRFSGRQFSNSRSEMNVSTLELGDSALYLCASSRDIAGGLGAQYFGPGTRLTVL.

This chain's CDR3 is CASSFYRDDPVSREKLFF. In DNA form, the CDR3 reads TGTGCCAGCAGTTTTTACAGGGACGACCCGGTATCTAGGGAAAAACTGTTTTTT. The chain joins TRBV28 to TRBJ1-4; D perhaps matches TRBD1 (6 bases). The CDR3 has 18 amino acids. Germline values: CDR1 MDHEN, CDR2 SYDVKM. V was cut by 3 bases and J by 8 bases, with 25 bases left in between.

The chain employs TRBV9 and TRBJ2-2, with TRBD2 as a possible D gene (6 bases). Looked up from germline, CDR1 is SGDLS and CDR2 is YYNGEE. This CDR3 has 15 residues. The germline V and J ends were trimmed by 1 base and 5 bases, with 12 bases remaining between them. CDR3 amino acids: CASSVLSGVTGELFF. The CDR3 DNA follows: TGTGCCAGCAGCGTATTATCGGGGGTTACCGGGGAGCTGTTTTTT.

This clonotype was seen only a few times. This sequence joins TRBV4-1 and TRBJ2-1; 10 bases match TRBD1. The CDR3 is 15 residues long. The V and J ends lost 0 bases and 7 bases, in that order; junction bases with no gene match: 3. CDR1 is MGHRA and CDR2 is YSYEKL in the germline V gene. The CDR3 here is CASSQDGDRGNEQFF. CDR3 sequence (DNA): TGCGCCAGCAGCCAAGATGGGGACAGGGGTAATGAGCAGTTCTTC.

This clonotype showed up just a few times. The J gene is TRBJ2-2, the V gene TRBV7-6; TRBD2 matches at 7 bases. The V gene end was trimmed by 6 bases and the J gene end by 7 bases; junction bases not matched to a gene: 14. Germline V gene lookup returns CDR1 SGHVS and CDR2 FNYEAQ. CDR3 length equals 16 residues. The CDR3 region is CASRGAGGSVGGELFF. In DNA form, the CDR3 reads TGTGCCAGCAGGGGAGCTGGCGGGAGCGTTGGCGGGGAGCTGTTTTTT. The full variable domain, with the rest looked up from reference TRBV7-6 and TRBJ2-2, is GAGVSQSPRYKVTKRGQDVALRCDPISGHVSLYWYRQALGQGPEFLTYFNYEAQQDKSGLPNDRFSAERPEGSISTLTIQRTEQRDSAMYRCASRGAGGSVGGELFFGEGSRLTVL.

This rearrangement joins TRBV29-1 to TRBJ2-3; TRBD2 might be the D (5 bases). CDR1 SQVTM and CDR2 ANQGSEA come from the germline V gene. Trimming removed 7 bases from V and 1 base from J, with 9 bases in between. CDR3 length: 12 residues. Written as DNA, the CDR3 is TGCAGCGCCGCGGGTGGCACAGATACGCAGTATTTT. This gives the protein CSAAGGTDTQYF.